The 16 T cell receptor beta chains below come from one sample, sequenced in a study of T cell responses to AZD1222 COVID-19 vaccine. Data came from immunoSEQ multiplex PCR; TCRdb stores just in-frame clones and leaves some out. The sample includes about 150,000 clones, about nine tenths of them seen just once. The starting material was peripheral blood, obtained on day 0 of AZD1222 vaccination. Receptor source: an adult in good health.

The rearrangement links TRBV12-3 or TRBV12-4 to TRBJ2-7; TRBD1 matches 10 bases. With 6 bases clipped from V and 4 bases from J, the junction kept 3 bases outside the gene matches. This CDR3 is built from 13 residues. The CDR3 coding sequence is TGTGCCAGCAGCGAGGACAGGGGGTACGAGCAGTACTTC. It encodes CASSEDRGYEQYF.

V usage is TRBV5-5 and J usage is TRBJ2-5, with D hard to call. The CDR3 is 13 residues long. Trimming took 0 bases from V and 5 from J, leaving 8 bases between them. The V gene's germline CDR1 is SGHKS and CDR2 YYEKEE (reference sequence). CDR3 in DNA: TGTGCCAGCAGCTTGGGGTCGTTGGAGACCCAGTACTTC. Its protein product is CASSLGSLETQYF.

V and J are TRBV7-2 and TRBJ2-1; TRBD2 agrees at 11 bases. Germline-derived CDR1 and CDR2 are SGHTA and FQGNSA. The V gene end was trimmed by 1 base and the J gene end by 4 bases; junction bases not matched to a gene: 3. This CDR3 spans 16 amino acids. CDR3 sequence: CASSLGLAGPYNEQFF. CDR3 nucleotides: TGTGCCAGCAGCTTAGGACTAGCGGGACCATACAATGAGCAGTTCTTC.

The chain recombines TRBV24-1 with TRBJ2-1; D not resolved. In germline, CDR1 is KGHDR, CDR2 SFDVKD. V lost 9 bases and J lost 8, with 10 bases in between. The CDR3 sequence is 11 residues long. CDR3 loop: CATQYLHEQFF. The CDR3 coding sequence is TGTGCCACCCAGTATCTACATGAGCAGTTCTTC.

The CDR3 sequence is CAISGATGGDNSPLHF. The CDR3 bases are TGTGCCATCAGTGGGGCGACAGGGGGGGACAATTCACCCCTCCACTTT. This chain joins TRBV10-3 and TRBJ1-6; 9 nucleotides match TRBD1. The CDR3 runs 16 residues. The germline V gene has CDR1 ENHRY and CDR2 SYGVKD. V was pared by 4 bases and J by 7 bases, with 8 bases of the junction left unmatched.

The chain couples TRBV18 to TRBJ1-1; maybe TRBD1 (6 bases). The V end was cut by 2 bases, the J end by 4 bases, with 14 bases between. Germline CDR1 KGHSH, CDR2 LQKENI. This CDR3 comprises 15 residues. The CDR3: CASSPIQGLGTEAFF. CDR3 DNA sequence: TGTGCCAGCTCACCAATTCAGGGGCTGGGCACTGAAGCTTTCTTT.

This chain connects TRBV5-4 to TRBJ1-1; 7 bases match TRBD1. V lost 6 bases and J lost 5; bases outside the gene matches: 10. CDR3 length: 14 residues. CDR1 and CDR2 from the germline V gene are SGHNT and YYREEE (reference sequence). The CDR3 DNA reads TGTGCCAGCACCGACCCAAGGGGGCGGACTGAAGCTTTCTTT. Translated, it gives CASTDPRGRTEAFF.

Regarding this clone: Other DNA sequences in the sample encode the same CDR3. The CDR3, as DNA: TGTGCCAGCAGCTTAGGGACAGGGTTGAACACTGAAGCTTTCTTT. Protein sequence: CASSLGTGLNTEAFF. This chain links TRBV7-3 with TRBJ1-1, with 9 bases fitting TRBD1. The germline CDR1 and CDR2 sequences are SGHTA and FQGTGA. The junction had 1 base not matched to a gene; V was cut back by 2 bases and J by 0 bases. The CDR3 spans 15 residues. Drawing the rest from reference TRBV7-3 and TRBJ1-1, the complete variable domain is GAGVSQTPSNKVTEKGKYVELRCDPISGHTALYWYRQSLGQGPEFLIYFQGTGAADDSGLPNDRFFAVRPEGSVSTLKIQRTERGDSAVYLCASSLGTGLNTEAFFGQGTRLTVV.

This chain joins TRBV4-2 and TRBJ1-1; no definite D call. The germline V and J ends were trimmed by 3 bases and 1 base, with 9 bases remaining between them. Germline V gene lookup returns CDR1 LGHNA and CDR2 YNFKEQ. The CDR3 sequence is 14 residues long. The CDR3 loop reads CASSHEFGNTEAFF. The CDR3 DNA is TGTGCCAGCAGCCATGAGTTCGGGAACACTGAAGCTTTCTTT.

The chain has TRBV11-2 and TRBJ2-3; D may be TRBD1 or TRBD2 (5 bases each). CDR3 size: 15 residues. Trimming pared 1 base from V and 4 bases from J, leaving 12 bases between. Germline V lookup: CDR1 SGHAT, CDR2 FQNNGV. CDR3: CASSLGVWGPDTQYF. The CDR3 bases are TGTGCCAGCAGCTTAGGGGTTTGGGGACCAGATACGCAGTATTTT.

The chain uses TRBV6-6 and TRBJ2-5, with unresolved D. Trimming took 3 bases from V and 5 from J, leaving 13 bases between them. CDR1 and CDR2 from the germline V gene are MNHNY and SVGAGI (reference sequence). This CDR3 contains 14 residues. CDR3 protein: CASSYTSQGETQYF. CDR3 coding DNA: TGTGCCAGCAGTTATACCTCGCAAGGGGAGACCCAGTACTTC.

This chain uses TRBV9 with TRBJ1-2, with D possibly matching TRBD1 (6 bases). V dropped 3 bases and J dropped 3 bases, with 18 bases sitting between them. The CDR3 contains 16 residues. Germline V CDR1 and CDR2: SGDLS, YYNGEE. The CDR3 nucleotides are TGTGCCAGCAGCGAACAGGGAGGAGGGATACACTATGGCTACACCTTC. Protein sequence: CASSEQGGGIHYGYTF.

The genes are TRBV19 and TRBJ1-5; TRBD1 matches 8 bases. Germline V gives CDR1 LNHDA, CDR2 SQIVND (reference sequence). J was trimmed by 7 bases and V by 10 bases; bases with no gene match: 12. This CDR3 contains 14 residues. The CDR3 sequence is CATTGRGREQPQHF. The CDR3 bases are TGTGCCACCACGGGCAGGGGGCGCGAACAGCCCCAGCATTTT.

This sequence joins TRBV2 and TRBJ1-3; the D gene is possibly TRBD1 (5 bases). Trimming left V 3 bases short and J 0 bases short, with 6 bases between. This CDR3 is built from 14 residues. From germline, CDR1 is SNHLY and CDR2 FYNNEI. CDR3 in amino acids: CASSDQGSGNTIYF. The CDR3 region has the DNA TGTGCCAGCAGTGATCAGGGCTCTGGAAACACCATATATTTT.

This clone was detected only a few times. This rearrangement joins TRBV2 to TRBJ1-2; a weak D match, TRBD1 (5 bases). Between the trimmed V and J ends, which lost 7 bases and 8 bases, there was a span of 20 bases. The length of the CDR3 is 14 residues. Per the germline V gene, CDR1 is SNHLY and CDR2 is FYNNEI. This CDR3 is CASTSGQGTGGYTF. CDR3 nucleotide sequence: TGTGCCAGCACCTCGGGGCAGGGTACGGGCGGCTACACCTTC.

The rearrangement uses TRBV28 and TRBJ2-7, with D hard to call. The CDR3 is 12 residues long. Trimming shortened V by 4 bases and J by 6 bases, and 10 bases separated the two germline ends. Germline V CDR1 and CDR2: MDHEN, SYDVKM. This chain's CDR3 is CASSSPNREQYF. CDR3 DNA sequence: TGTGCCAGCAGTTCACCCAACCGCGAGCAGTACTTC.